This entry features one T cell receptor (beta chain) sequence. These data are taken from a study of T cell changes during pregnancy in multiple sclerosis. Repertoires were generated with immunoSEQ multiplex PCR, while TCRdb's copy carries only in-frame clones and drops some. The table shows roughly 47,000 clones, with 90% to 95% occurring only once. Trimming removed 5 bases at V and 3 bases at J, with 12 bases between. The V gene's germline CDR1 is MRHNA and CDR2 SNTAGT. The length of the CDR3 is 14 residues. The chain joins TRBV6-4 to TRBJ2-3, with D maybe TRBD2 (6 bases). The TCR sequence derives from a female donor with multiple sclerosis, enrolled in a pregnancy study. The source was CD8+ T cells from peripheral blood mononuclear cells, collected before pregnancy. This CDR3 is CASSPGGFTDTQYF. The CDR3 nucleotides read TGTGCCAGCAGTCCCGGGGGATTTACAGATACGCAGTATTTT.